This record concerns one T cell receptor beta chain sequence. Its antigen is not known. This record comes from a study of T cell responses to AZD1222 COVID-19 vaccine. General study findings and limits: White British ancestry dominated among donors, who included more females, and clonal diversity was possibly underestimated.

The CDR3 sequence is 14 residues long. The V segment lost 3 bases and the J segment 7 bases; nucleotides outside the gene matches: 8. Profiling relied on immunoSEQ multiplex PCR, and the TCRdb table lists in-frame clones only, not all of them. The sample holds 190,000 or so clones, 93% seen once. The starting material was peripheral blood, obtained 28 days after the second AZD1222 dose. The TCR originated in an adult who received the AZD1222 COVID-19 vaccine. The chain employs TRBV23-1 and TRBJ1-2; 7 bases map to TRBD1. TRBV23-1 is assigned to the ORF class and has an uncertain function. CDR3 DNA sequence: TGCGCCAGCAGTCACGAAGGACAGGCGGGTGGCTACACCTTC. Translating gives CASSHEGQAGGYTF.